This T cell receptor beta chain was documented in a study of response to subunit inactivated influenza vaccine. The CDR3 is made up of 16 amino acids. The junction had 7 bases not matched to a gene; V was cut back by 1 base and J by 6 bases. CDR1 and CDR2 from the germline V gene are SGHVS and FQNEAQ. Study results and caveats: Researchers suggested that each seasonal influenza vaccination recruits few new T cells.

TCRdb called the RT-PCR reads again in MiXCR, with one record for every CDR3 protein. The top ten hold about 9.3% of the sample, which has 300,000 to 350,000 distinct CDR3 sequences, approximately 20% seen once. Concerning this clonotype itself: Its antigen is undetermined.

This receptor was obtained from a man in his fifties or sixties who received an inactivated influenza vaccine. The gene calls are TRBV7-8 and TRBJ1-5; 9 nucleotides agree with TRBD1. The sequenced sample was PBMCs from blood, obtained less than 22 months after vaccination. The CDR3 loop reads CASSLDYRGRTQPQHF. CDR3 in DNA: TGTGCCAGCAGCTTAGACTACAGGGGGCGAACTCAGCCCCAGCATTTT.